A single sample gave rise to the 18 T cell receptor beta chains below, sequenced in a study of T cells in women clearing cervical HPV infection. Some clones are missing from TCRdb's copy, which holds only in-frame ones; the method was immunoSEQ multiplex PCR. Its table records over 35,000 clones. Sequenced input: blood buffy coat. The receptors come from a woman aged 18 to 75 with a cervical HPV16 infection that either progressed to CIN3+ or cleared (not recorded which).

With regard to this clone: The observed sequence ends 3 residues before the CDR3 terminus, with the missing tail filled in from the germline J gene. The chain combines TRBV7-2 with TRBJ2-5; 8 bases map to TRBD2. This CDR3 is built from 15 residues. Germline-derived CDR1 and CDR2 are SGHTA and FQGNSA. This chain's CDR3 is CASSPTSGSTDTQYF. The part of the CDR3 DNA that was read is TGTGCCAGCAGCCCCACTAGCGGTAGCACAGATACC.

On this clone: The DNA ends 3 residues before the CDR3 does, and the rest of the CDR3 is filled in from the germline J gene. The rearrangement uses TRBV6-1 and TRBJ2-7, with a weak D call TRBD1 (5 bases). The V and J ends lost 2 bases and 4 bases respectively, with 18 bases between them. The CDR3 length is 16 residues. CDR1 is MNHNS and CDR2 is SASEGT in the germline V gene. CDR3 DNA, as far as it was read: TGTGCCAGCAGTGAATCGGCCCCCAGGGTTGGGTACGAG. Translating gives CASSESAPRVGYE. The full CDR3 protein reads CASSESAPRVGYEQYF.

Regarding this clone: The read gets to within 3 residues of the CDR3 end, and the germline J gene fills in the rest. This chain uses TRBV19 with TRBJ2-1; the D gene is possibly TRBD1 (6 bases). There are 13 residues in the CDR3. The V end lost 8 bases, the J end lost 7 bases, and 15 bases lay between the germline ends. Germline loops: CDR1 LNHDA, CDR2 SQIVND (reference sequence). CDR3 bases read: TGTGCCAGTCCCCAGGACAGTAGGAATGAG. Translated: CASPQDSRNE. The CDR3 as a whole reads CASPQDSRNEQFF.

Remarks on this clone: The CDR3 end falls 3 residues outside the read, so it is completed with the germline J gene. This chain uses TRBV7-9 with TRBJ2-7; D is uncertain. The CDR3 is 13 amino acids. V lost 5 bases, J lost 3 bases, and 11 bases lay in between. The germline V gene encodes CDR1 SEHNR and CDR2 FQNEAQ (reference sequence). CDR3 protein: CASSDSNIYEQYF. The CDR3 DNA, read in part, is TGTGCCAGCAGCGATAGCAATATCTACGAG.

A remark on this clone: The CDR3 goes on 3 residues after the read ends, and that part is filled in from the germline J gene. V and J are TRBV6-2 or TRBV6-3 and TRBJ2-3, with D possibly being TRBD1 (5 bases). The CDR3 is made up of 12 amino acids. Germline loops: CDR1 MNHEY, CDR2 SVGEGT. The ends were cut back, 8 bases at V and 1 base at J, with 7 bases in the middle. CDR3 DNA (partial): TGTGCCAGCCGCAGGGGCACAGATACG. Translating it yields CASRRGTDT. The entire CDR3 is CASRRGTDTQYF.

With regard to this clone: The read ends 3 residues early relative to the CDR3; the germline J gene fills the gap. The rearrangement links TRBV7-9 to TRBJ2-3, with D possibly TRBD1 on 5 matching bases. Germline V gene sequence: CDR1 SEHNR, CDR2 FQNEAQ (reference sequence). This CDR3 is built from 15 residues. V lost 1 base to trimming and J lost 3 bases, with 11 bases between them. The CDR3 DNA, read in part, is TGTGCCAGCAGCTTAGGACAGACCGAAACAGATACG. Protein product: CASSLGQTETDT. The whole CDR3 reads CASSLGQTETDTQYF.

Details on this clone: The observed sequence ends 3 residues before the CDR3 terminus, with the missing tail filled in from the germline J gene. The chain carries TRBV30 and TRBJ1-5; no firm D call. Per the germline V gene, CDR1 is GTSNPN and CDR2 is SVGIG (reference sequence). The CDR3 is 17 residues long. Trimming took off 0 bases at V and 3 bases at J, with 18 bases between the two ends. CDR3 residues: CAWSVPSSSAYNQPQHF. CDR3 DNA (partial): TGTGCCTGGAGTGTACCGTCTTCCTCCGCCTACAATCAGCCC.

CDR3 DNA, as far as it was read: TGTGCCAGCAGCCCTCGGACTAGCGGGTACAATGAC. Translating gives CASSPRTSGYND. The whole CDR3 region reads CASSPRTSGYNDYTF. The chain has TRBV7-2 and TRBJ1-2; D is unresolved. Read sequence stops 3 residues before the CDR3 end, and the germline J gene provides the missing end. CDR3 size: 15 residues. Germline V gives CDR1 SGHTA, CDR2 FQGNSA.

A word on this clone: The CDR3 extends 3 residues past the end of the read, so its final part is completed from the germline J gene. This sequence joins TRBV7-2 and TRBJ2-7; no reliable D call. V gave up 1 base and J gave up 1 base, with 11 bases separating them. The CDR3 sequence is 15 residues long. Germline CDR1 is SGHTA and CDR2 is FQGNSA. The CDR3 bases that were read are TGTGCCAGCAGCTTAGGTCCTAGTAGGTCCTACGAG. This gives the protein CASSLGPSRSYE. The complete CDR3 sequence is CASSLGPSRSYEQYF. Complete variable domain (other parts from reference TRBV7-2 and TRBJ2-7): GAGVSQSPSNKVTEKGKDVELRCDPISGHTALYWYRQSLGQGLEFLIYFQGNSAPDKSGLPSDRFSAERTGGSVSTLTIQRTQQEDSAVYLCASSLGPSRSYEQYFGPGTRLTVT.

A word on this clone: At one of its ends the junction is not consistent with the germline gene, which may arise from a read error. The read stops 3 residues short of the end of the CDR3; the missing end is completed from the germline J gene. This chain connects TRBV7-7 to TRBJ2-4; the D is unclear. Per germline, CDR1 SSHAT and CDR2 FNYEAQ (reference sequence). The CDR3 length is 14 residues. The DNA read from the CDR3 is TGTGCTAGCAGCTTAAGCGCAGTTCAAGAGACT. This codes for CASSLSAVQET. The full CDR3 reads CASSLSAVQETQYF.

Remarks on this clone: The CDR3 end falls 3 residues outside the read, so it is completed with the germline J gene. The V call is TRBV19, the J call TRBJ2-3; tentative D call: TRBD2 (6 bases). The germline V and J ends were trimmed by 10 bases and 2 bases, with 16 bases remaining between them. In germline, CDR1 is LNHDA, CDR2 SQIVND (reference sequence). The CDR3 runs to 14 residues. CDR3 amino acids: CATTMTSLTDTQYF. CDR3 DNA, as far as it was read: TGTGCCACCACCATGACTAGTCTCACAGATACG.

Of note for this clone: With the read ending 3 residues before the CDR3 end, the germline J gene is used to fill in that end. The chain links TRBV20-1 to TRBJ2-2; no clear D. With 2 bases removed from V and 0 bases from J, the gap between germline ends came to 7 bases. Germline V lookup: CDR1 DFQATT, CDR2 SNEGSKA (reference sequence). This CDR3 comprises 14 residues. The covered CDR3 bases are TGCAGTGCTAGAACCCAGTCGAACACCGGGGAG. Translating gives CSARTQSNTGE. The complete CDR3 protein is CSARTQSNTGELFF.

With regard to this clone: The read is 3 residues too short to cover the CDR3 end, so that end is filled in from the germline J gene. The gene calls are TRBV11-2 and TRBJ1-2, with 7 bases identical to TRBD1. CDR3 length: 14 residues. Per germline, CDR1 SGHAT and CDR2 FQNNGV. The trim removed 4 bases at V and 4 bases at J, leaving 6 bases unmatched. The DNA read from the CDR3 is TGTGCCAGCAGCTACGAGGGGGCTCTCTATGGC. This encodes CASSYEGALYG. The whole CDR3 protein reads CASSYEGALYGYTF.

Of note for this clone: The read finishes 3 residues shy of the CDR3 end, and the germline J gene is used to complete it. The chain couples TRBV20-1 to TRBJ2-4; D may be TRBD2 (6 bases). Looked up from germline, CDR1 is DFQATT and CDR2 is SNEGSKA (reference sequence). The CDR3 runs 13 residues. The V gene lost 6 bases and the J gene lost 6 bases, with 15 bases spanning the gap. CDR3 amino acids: CSAPGTSVNIQYF. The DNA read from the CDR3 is TGCAGTGCCCCCGGGACTTCTGTAAACATT.

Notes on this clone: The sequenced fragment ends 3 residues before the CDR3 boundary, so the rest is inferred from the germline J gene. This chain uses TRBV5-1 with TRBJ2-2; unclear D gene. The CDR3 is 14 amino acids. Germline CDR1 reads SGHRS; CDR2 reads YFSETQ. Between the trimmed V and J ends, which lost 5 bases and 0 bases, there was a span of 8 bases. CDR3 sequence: CASRVTANTGELFF. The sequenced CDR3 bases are TGCGCCAGCAGGGTAACAGCGAACACCGGGGAG. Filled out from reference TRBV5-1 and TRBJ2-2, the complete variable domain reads KAGVTQTPRYLIKTRGQQVTLSCSPISGHRSVSWYQQTPGQGLQFLFEYFSETQRNKGNFPGRFSGRQFSNSRSEMNVSTLELGDSALYLCASRVTANTGELFFGEGSRLTVL.

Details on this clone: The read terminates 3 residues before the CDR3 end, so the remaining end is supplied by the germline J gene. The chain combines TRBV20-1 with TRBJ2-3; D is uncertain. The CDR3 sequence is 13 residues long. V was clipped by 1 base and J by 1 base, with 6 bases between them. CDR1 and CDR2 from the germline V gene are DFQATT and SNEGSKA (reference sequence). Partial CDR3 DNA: TGCAGTGCTAGAGCCGGTGGCACAGATACG. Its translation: CSARAGGTDT. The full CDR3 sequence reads CSARAGGTDTQYF.

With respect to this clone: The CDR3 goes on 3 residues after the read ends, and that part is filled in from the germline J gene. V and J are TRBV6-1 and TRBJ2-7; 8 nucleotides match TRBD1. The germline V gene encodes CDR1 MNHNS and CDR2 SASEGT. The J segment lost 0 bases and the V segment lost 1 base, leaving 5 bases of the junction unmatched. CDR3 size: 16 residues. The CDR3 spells CASSEVGTGVSYEQYF. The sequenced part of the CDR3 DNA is TGTGCCAGCAGTGAAGTTGGGACAGGTGTCTCCTACGAG.

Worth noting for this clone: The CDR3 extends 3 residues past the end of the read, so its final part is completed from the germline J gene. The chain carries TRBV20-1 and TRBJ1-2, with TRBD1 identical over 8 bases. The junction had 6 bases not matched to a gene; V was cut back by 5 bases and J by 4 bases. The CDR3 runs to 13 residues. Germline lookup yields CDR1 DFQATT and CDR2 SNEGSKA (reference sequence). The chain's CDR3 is CSAETGTGYGYTF. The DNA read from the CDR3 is TGCAGTGCTGAAACCGGGACAGGCTATGGC.